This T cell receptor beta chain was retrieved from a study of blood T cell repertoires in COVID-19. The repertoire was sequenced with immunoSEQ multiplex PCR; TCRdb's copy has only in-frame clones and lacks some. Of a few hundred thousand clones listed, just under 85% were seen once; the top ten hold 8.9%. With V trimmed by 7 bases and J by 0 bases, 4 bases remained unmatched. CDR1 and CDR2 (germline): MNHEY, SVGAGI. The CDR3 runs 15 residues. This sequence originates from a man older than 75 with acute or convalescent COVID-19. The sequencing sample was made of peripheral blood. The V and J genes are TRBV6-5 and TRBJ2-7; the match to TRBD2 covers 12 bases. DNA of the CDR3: TGTGCCAGCATCCAGGGACTAGCGGGCTCCTACGAGCAGTACTTC. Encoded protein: CASIQGLAGSYEQYF.